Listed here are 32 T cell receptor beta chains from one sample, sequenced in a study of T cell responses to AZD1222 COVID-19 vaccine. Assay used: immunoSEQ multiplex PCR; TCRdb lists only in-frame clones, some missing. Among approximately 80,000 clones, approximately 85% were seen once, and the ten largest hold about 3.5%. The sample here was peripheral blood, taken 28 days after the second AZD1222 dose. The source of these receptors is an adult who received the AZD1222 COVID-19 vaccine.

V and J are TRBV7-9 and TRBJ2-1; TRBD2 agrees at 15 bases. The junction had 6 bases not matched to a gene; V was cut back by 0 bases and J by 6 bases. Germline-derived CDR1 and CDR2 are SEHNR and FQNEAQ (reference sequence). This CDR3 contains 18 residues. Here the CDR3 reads CASSLALGLAGGGNEQFF. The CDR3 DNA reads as TGTGCCAGCAGCTTAGCGTTGGGACTAGCGGGAGGAGGCAATGAGCAGTTCTTC. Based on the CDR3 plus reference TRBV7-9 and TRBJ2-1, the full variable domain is DTGVSQNPRHKITKRGQNVTFRCDPISEHNRLYWYRQTLGQGPEFLTYFQNEAQLEKSRLLSDRFSAERPKGSFSTLEIQRTEQGDSAMYLCASSLALGLAGGGNEQFFGPGTRLTVL.

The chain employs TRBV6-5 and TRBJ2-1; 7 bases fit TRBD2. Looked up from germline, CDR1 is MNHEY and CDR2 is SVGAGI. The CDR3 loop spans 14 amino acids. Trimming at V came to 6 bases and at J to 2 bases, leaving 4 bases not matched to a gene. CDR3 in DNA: TGTGCCAGCAGGGGCGGGACTACCTACAATGAGCAGTTCTTC. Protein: CASRGGTTYNEQFF.

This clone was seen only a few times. CDR3 coding DNA: TGTGCCAGCAGTTTTGGGGGCGACACTGAAGCTTTCTTT. Protein product: CASSFGGDTEAFF. The genes are TRBV12-3 or TRBV12-4 and TRBJ1-1; D is perhaps TRBD1 (6 bases). The V gene lost 3 bases and the J gene lost 3 bases, with 8 bases spanning the gap. CDR3 length equals 13 residues.

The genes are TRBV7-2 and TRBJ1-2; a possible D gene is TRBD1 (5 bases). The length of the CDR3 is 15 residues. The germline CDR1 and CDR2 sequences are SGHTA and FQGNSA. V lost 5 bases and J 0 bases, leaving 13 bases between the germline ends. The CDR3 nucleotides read TGTGCCAGCAGCCCAGGAGGGGTGGCTAACTATGGCTACACCTTC. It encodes CASSPGGVANYGYTF.

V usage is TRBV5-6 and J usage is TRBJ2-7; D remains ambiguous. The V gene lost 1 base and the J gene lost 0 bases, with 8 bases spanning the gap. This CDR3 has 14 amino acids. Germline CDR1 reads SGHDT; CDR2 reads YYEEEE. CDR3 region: CASSLMVSSYEQYF. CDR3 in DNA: TGTGCCAGCAGCTTGATGGTGAGCTCCTACGAGCAGTACTTC.

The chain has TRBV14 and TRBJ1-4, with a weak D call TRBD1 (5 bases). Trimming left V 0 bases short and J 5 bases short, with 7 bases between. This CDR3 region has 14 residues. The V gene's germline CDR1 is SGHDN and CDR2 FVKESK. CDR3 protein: CASSQDPGNEKLFF. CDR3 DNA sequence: TGTGCCAGCAGCCAAGATCCAGGGAATGAAAAACTGTTTTTT.

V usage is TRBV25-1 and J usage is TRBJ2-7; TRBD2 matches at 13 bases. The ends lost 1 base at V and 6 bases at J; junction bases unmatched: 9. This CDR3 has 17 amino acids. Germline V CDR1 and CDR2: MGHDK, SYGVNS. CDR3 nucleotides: TGTGCCAGCAGTGAATCCATCCCGGGACTAGCGGGAAGCGAGCAGTACTTC. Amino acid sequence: CASSESIPGLAGSEQYF.

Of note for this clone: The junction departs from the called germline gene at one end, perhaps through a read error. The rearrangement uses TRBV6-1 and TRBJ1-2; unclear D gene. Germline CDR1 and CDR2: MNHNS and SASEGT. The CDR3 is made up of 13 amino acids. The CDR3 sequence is CASSEAGPYGYTF. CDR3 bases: TGTGCCAGCAGCGAAGCTGGGCCCTATGGCTACACCTTC.

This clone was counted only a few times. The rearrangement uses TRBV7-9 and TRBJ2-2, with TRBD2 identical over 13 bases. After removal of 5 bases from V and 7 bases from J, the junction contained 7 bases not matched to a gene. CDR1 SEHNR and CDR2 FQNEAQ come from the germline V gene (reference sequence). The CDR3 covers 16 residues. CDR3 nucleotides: TGTGCCAGCAGCCCCCGGACTAGCGGGGGAGTCGGGGAGCTGTTTTTT. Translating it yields CASSPRTSGGVGELFF.

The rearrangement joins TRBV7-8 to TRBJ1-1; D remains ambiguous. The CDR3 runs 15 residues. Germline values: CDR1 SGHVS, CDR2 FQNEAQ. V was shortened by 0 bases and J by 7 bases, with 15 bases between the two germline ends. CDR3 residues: CASSLALLSRDEAFF. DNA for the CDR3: TGTGCCAGCAGCTTAGCGCTGTTGTCCCGGGATGAAGCTTTCTTT. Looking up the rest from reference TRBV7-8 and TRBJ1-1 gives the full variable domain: GAGVSQSPRYKVAKRGQDVALRCDPISGHVSLFWYQQALGQGPEFLTYFQNEAQLDKSGLPSDRFFAERPEGSVSTLKIQRTQQEDSAVYLCASSLALLSRDEAFFGQGTRLTVV.

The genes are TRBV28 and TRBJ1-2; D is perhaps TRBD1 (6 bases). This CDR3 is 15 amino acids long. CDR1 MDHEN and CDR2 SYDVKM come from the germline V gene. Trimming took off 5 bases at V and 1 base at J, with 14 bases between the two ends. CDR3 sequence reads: CASSVAGDLNYGYTF. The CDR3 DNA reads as TGTGCCAGCAGTGTCGCAGGGGACCTTAACTATGGCTACACCTTC.

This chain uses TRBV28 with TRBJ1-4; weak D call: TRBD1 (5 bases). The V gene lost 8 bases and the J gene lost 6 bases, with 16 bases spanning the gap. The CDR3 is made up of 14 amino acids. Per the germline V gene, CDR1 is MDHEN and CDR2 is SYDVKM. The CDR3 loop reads CASGTGPRDEKLFF. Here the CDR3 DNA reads TGTGCCAGCGGCACAGGACCGAGGGATGAAAAACTGTTTTTT.

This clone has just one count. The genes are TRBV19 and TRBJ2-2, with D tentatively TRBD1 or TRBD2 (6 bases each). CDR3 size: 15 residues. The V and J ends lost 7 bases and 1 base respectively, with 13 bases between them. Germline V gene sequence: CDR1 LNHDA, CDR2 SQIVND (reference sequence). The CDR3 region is CASILGGRNTGELFF. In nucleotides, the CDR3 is TGTGCCAGTATTCTCGGGGGCAGGAACACCGGGGAGCTGTTTTTT. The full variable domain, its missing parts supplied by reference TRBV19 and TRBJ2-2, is DGGITQSPKYLFRKEGQNVTLSCEQNLNHDAMYWYRQDPGQGLRLIYYSQIVNDFQKGDIAEGYSVSREKKESFPLTVTSAQKNPTAFYLCASILGGRNTGELFFGEGSRLTVL.

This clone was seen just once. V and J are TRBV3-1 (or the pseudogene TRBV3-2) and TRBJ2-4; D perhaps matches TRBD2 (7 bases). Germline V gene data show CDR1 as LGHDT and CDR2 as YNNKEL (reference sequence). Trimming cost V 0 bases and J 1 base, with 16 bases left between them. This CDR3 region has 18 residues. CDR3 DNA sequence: TGTGCCAGCAGCCAAGATGGGGGCGGGAGACGTGCCAAAAACATTCAGTACTTC. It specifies CASSQDGGGRRAKNIQYF.

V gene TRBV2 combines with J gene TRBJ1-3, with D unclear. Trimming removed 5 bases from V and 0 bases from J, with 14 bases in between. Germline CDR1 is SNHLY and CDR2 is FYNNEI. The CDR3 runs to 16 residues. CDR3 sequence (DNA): TGTGCCAGCAGTAAAAGCGACACTACCTCTGGAAACACCATATATTTT. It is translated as CASSKSDTTSGNTIYF.

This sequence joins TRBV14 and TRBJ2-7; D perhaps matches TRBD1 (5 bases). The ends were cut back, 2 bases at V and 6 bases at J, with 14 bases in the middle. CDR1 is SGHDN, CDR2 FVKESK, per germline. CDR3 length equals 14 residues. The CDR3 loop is CASSQMDTYSEQYF. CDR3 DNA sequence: TGTGCCAGCAGCCAAATGGACACCTATTCCGAGCAGTACTTC.

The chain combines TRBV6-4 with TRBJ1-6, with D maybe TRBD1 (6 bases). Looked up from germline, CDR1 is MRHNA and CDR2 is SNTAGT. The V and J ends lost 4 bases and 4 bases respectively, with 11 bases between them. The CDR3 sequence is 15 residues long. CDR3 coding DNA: TGTGCCAGCAGTGTGGACAGTAATTATAATTCACCCCTCCACTTT. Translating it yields CASSVDSNYNSPLHF.

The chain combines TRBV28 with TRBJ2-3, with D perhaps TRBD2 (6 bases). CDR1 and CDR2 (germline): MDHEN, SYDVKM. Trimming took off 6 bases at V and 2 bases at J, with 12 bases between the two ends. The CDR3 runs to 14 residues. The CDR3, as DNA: TGTGCCAGCAGGAGCGGGCTGGACACAGATACGCAGTATTTT. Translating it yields CASRSGLDTDTQYF.

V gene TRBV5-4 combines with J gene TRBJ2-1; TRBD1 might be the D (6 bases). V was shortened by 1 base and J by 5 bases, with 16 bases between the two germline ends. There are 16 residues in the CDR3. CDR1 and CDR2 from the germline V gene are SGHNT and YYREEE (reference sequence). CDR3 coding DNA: TGTGCCAGCAGCTTGCGAGGGGGAGAACCCCACAATGAGCAGTTCTTC. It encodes CASSLRGGEPHNEQFF.

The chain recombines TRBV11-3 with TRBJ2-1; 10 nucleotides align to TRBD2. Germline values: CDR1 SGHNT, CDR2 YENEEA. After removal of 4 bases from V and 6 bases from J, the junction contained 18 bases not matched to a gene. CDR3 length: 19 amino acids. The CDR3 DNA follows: TGTGCCAGCAGCTCCCGAAGCGGGAGGGAGACTCCCCGTACCAATGAGCAGTTCTTC. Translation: CASSSRSGRETPRTNEQFF. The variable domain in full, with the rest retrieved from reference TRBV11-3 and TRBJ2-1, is EAGVVQSPRYKIIEKKQPVAFWCNPISGHNTLYWYLQNLGQGPELLIRYENEEAVDDSQLPKDRFSAERLKGVDSTLKIQPAELGDSAVYLCASSSRSGRETPRTNEQFFGPGTRLTVL.

The DNA for the CDR3 is TGTGCCAGTAGTCTTGGACAGCGGAGTGAGACCCAGTACTTC. It is translated as CASSLGQRSETQYF. The J gene is TRBJ2-5, the V gene TRBV19, with a tentative D call TRBD1 (6 bases). The V end was cut by 5 bases, the J end by 5 bases, with 15 bases between. The germline V gene encodes CDR1 LNHDA and CDR2 SQIVND (reference sequence). CDR3 length equals 14 residues.

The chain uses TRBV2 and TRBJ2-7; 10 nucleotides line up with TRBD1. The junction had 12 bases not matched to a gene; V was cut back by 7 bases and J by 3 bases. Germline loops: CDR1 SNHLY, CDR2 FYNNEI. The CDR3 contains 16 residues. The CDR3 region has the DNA TGTGCCAGCATCATTACCGGGACAGGGGAACTCTACGAGCAGTACTTC. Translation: CASIITGTGELYEQYF.

CDR3 in amino acids: CASSSPGQAYEQYF. DNA for the CDR3: TGTGCCAGCAGTTCTCCGGGACAGGCCTACGAGCAGTACTTC. J is TRBJ2-7 and V is TRBV28; TRBD1 matches at 8 bases. The CDR3 runs to 14 residues. Germline values: CDR1 MDHEN, CDR2 SYDVKM. V lost 4 bases and J lost 2; bases outside the gene matches: 4.

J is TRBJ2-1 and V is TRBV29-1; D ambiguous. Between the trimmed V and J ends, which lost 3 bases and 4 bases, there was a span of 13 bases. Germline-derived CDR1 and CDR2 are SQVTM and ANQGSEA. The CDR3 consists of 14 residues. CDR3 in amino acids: CSVEGQARYNEQFF. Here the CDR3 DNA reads TGCAGCGTTGAGGGTCAGGCACGGTACAATGAGCAGTTCTTC.

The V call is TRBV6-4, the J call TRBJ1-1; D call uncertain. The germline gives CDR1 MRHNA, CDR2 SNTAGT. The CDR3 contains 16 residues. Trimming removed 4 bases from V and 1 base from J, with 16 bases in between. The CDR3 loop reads CASSASYDLKNTEAFF. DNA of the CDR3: TGTGCCAGCAGTGCGTCCTATGATCTGAAGAACACTGAAGCTTTCTTT.

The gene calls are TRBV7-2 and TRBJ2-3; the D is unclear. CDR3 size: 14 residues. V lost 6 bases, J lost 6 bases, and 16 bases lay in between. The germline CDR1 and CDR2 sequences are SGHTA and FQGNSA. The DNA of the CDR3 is TGTGCCAGCAGTTCACATTCCGCTTCCGATACGCAGTATTTT. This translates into CASSSHSASDTQYF.

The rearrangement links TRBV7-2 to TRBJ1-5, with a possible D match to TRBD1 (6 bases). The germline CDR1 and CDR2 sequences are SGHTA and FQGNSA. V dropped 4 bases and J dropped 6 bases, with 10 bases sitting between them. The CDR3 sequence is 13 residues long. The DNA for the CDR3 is TGTGCCAGCAGCTCGAGGGGGGGTCAGCCCCAGCATTTT. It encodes CASSSRGGQPQHF.

CDR3 nucleotides: TGTGCCATCAGTGAGTCGAAAGGGATTGAAGCTTTCTTT. Translation gives CAISESKGIEAFF. The chain links TRBV10-3 to TRBJ1-1; D gene ambiguous. Germline V gene data show CDR1 as ENHRY and CDR2 as SYGVKD. The CDR3 runs 13 residues. V was cut by 0 bases and J by 7 bases, with 9 bases left in between.

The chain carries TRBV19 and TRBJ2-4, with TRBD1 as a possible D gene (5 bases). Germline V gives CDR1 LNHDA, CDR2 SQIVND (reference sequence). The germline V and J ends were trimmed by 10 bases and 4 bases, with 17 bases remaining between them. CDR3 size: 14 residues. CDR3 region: CATRDSIVKNIQYF. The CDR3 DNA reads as TGTGCCACCCGAGACAGTATAGTAAAAAACATTCAGTACTTC.

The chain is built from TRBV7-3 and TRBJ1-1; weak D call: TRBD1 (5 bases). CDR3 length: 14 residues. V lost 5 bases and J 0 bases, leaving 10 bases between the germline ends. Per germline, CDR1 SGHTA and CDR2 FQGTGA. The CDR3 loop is CASSPGGLNTEAFF. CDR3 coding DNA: TGTGCCAGCAGCCCCGGGGGATTGAACACTGAAGCTTTCTTT.

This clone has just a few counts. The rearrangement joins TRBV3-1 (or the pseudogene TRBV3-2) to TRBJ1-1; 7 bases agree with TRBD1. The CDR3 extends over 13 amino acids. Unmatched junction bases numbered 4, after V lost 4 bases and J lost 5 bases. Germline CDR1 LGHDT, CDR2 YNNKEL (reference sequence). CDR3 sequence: CASSLRGATEAFF. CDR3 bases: TGTGCCAGCAGCCTCAGGGGGGCGACTGAAGCTTTCTTT.

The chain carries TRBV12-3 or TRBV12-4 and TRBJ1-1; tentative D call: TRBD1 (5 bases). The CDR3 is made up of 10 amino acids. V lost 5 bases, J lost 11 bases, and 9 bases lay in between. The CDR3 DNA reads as TGTGCCAGCAGTAATCGGGACGCTTTCTTT. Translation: CASSNRDAFF.